What follows are 30 T cell receptor beta chains derived from one specimen sequenced in a study of blood T cell repertoires in COVID-19. Assay: immunoSEQ multiplex PCR; the TCRdb copy retains only in-frame clones and omits some. The data show about 150,000 clones, roughly nine tenths seen once. Sequenced sample: peripheral blood. The receptors were gathered from a man aged 18 to 30 with COVID-19, enrolled during active disease.

The V and J genes are TRBV11-2 and TRBJ1-2, with D perhaps TRBD1 (6 bases). The CDR3 is 15 amino acids. CDR1 is SGHAT and CDR2 is FQNNGV in the germline V gene. V lost 0 bases and J lost 3, with 11 bases in between. The CDR3 bases are TGTGCCAGCAGCTTAGACGGGGCAGGGGACTATGGCTACACCTTC. Translation: CASSLDGAGDYGYTF.

The count of this clone is one. The chain links TRBV30 to TRBJ2-1; no definite D call. Trimming removed 3 bases at V and 0 bases at J, with 6 bases between. The V gene's germline CDR1 is GTSNPN and CDR2 SVGIG (reference sequence). The CDR3 is made up of 13 amino acids. The DNA for the CDR3 is TGTGCCTGGAGAGCGTTCTCCTACAATGAGCAGTTCTTC. Translated: CAWRAFSYNEQFF.

This clone showed up just once. The V and J genes are TRBV6-5 and TRBJ2-7, with D perhaps TRBD2 (6 bases). Deletions cut 2 bases from V and 5 bases from J, with 10 bases between. The CDR3 loop spans 13 amino acids. CDR1 MNHEY and CDR2 SVGAGI come from the germline V gene. This CDR3 reads CASSYGPGDEQYF. CDR3 coding DNA: TGTGCCAGCAGTTACGGGCCGGGGGACGAGCAGTACTTC.

This chain links TRBV28 with TRBJ2-7, with D maybe TRBD2 (6 bases). The V end was cut by 8 bases, the J end by 1 base, with 27 bases between. Germline CDR1 and CDR2: MDHEN and SYDVKM. This CDR3 has 18 residues. The CDR3 DNA reads TGTGCCAGCCAAGGTCGGGGAAGCGGAGGGGCCCTTTCCTACGAGCAGTACTTC. Translating gives CASQGRGSGGALSYEQYF.

Notes on this clone: An end of the junction does not agree with germline; a read error may underlie this. The CDR3 spells CASSIARATNEKLLF. For the CDR3, the DNA is TGTGCCAGTAGTATAGCTAGAGCAACTAATGAAAAACTGCTTTTT. This chain uses TRBV19 with TRBJ1-4; D gene unclear. The CDR3 consists of 15 residues. Germline V CDR1 and CDR2: LNHDA, SQIVND (reference sequence). The full variable domain, its missing parts supplied by reference TRBV19 and TRBJ1-4, is DGGITQSPKYLFRKEGQNVTLSCEQNLNHDAMYWYRQDPGQGLRLIYYSQIVNDFQKGDIAEGYSVSREKKESFPLTVTSAQKNPTAFYLCASSIARATNEKLLFGSGTQLSVL.

This chain connects TRBV7-8 to TRBJ2-7, with 9 bases lining up with TRBD2. The V segment lost 1 base and the J segment 2 bases; nucleotides outside the gene matches: 9. The germline V gene has CDR1 SGHVS and CDR2 FQNEAQ. This CDR3 spans 17 amino acids. This CDR3 is CASSLVRGLAGPYEQYF. In DNA, the CDR3 is TGTGCCAGCAGCTTAGTTCGTGGGCTAGCGGGGCCCTACGAGCAGTACTTC.

CDR3 protein: CAWSVLRLTGAPLHF. CDR3 bases: TGTGCCTGGAGTGTCTTACGTCTTACAGGGGCACCCCTCCACTTT. The chain is built from TRBV30 and TRBJ1-6; 7 positions agree with TRBD1. CDR1 GTSNPN and CDR2 SVGIG come from the germline V gene (reference sequence). J lost 11 bases, V lost 0 bases, and 10 bases had no gene match. The CDR3 covers 15 residues.

The CDR3 region is CSVVWVAGASSYEQYF. As DNA, the CDR3 is TGCAGCGTTGTTTGGGTCGCGGGAGCAAGCTCCTACGAGCAGTACTTC. This sequence joins TRBV29-1 and TRBJ2-7; 7 nucleotides agree with TRBD2. Germline V gene lookup returns CDR1 SQVTM and CDR2 ANQGSEA. The ends lost 4 bases at V and 0 bases at J; junction bases unmatched: 12. CDR3 length: 16 amino acids.

The CDR3 loop reads CSVTGGGSNQPQHF. For the CDR3, the DNA is TGCAGCGTTACAGGGGGTGGAAGCAATCAGCCCCAGCATTTT. The rearrangement links TRBV29-1 to TRBJ1-5; 8 bases are shared with TRBD1. CDR1 is SQVTM and CDR2 is ANQGSEA in the germline V gene. With 5 bases clipped from V and 1 base from J, the junction kept 4 bases outside the gene matches. This CDR3 is built from 14 residues.

The chain carries TRBV9 and TRBJ2-5; D uncertain. Germline V gene sequence: CDR1 SGDLS, CDR2 YYNGEE. The CDR3 loop spans 15 amino acids. Trimming took 0 bases from V and 1 from J, leaving 10 bases between them. CDR3 DNA: TGTGCCAGCAGCGTAGCTACTATCCCCCAAGAGACCCAGTACTTC. It encodes CASSVATIPQETQYF.

This rearrangement joins TRBV28 to TRBJ1-3, with 8 bases that match TRBD1. The CDR3 covers 19 residues. J was trimmed by 0 bases and V by 6 bases; bases with no gene match: 16. The germline CDR1 and CDR2 sequences are MDHEN and SYDVKM. The CDR3 DNA sequence: TGTGCCAGCAGAACCCGAGGGTACAGGGGGTTCAACTCTGGAAACACCATATATTTT. This codes for CASRTRGYRGFNSGNTIYF.

The rearrangement uses TRBV27 and TRBJ2-7, with 10 positions matching TRBD2. The CDR3 covers 15 residues. Germline V gene data show CDR1 as MNHEY and CDR2 as SMNVEV (reference sequence). J lost 6 bases, V lost 5 bases, and 10 bases had no gene match. Here the CDR3 reads CASSNLAGVRGEQYF. The DNA for the CDR3 is TGTGCCAGCAGTAACCTAGCGGGAGTAAGGGGCGAGCAGTACTTC.

This chain uses TRBV18 with TRBJ2-5, with 7 bases lining up with TRBD2. The CDR3 is made up of 14 amino acids. Germline trimming cut 3 bases from V and 5 bases from J; bases unmatched to any gene: 6. Per germline, CDR1 KGHSH and CDR2 LQKENI. CDR3 coding DNA: TGTGCCAGCTCACCGGGACTAACTGGGGAGACCCAGTACTTC. Translating gives CASSPGLTGETQYF.

The chain couples TRBV2 to TRBJ1-1, with 9 positions matching TRBD1. CDR1 SNHLY and CDR2 FYNNEI come from the germline V gene. This CDR3 has 15 residues. The J segment lost 5 bases and the V segment lost 7 bases, leaving 11 bases of the junction unmatched. The CDR3 is CASISMGQGRTEAFF. CDR3 in DNA: TGTGCCAGCATAAGCATGGGACAGGGACGGACTGAAGCTTTCTTT. The complete variable domain, with remaining parts taken from reference TRBV2 and TRBJ1-1, reads EPEVTQTPSHQVTQMGQEVILRCVPISNHLYFYWYRQILGQKVEFLVSFYNNEISEKSEIFDDQFSVERPDGSNFTLKIRSTKLEDSAMYFCASISMGQGRTEAFFGQGTRLTVV.

The chain uses TRBV5-1 and TRBJ2-7; 7 bases are a match to TRBD2. The trim removed 6 bases at V and 0 bases at J, leaving 9 bases unmatched. The CDR3 totals 15 residues. The germline V gene encodes CDR1 SGHRS and CDR2 YFSETQ. The CDR3 here is CASKGKASGSYEQYF. CDR3 sequence (DNA): TGCGCCAGCAAGGGTAAGGCTAGCGGCTCCTACGAGCAGTACTTC.

The chain is built from TRBV27 and TRBJ1-4, with 7 bases lining up with TRBD1. Germline CDR1 reads MNHEY; CDR2 reads SMNVEV (reference sequence). J was trimmed by 4 bases and V by 3 bases; bases with no gene match: 2. CDR3 length equals 14 residues. CDR3 sequence: CASSFRQGNEKLFF. The CDR3 nucleotides read TGTGCCAGCAGTTTTCGACAGGGTAATGAAAAACTGTTTTTT.

V is TRBV2 and J is TRBJ1-1, with unresolved D. Per the germline V gene, CDR1 is SNHLY and CDR2 is FYNNEI. This CDR3 has 12 amino acids. V lost 7 bases and J lost 8, with 14 bases in between. The CDR3 region has the DNA TGTGCCAGCACGAAACACATTCAGGAAGCTTTCTTT. This encodes CASTKHIQEAFF.

The V gene is TRBV18, the J gene TRBJ2-1, with 10 bases aligning to TRBD2. Trimming cost V 0 bases and J 8 bases; bases outside gene matches: 7. The CDR3 spans 16 residues. Germline CDR1 is KGHSH and CDR2 is LQKENI. Written as DNA, the CDR3 is TGTGCCAGCTCACCACCGAGTAGCGGGAGGTCCCATGAGCAGTTCTTC. It encodes CASSPPSSGRSHEQFF.

The chain is built from TRBV24-1 and TRBJ2-7; 8 nucleotides agree with TRBD1. This CDR3 contains 13 residues. The germline CDR1 and CDR2 sequences are KGHDR and SFDVKD. V lost 3 bases to trimming and J lost 5 bases; unmatched junction nucleotides: 2. The CDR3 nucleotides read TGTGCCACCAGTGATGACAGGGGCAACGAGCAGTACTTC. Its translation: CATSDDRGNEQYF.

In its sample, this clone was seen once. The chain carries TRBV6-6 and TRBJ2-5; TRBD1 might be the D (5 bases). This CDR3 is built from 14 residues. Trimming took off 4 bases at V and 2 bases at J, with 11 bases between the two ends. From germline, CDR1 is MNHNY and CDR2 SVGAGI (reference sequence). CDR3 loop: CASSFAGSQETQYF. The CDR3 DNA follows: TGTGCCAGCAGTTTCGCAGGGTCACAAGAGACCCAGTACTTC.

The chain combines TRBV6-2 or TRBV6-3 with TRBJ2-3, with 8 bases identical to TRBD2. Germline CDR1 and CDR2: MNHEY and SVGEGT. The CDR3 is 14 residues long. V shed 5 bases, J shed 4 bases, and the junction held 5 bases outside the gene matches. CDR3 region: CASSLGLAADTQYF. As DNA, the CDR3 is TGTGCCAGCAGTCTAGGACTAGCAGCAGATACGCAGTATTTT.

The chain employs TRBV4-2 and TRBJ2-1; 8 bases match TRBD1. The CDR3 loop spans 16 amino acids. Germline loops: CDR1 LGHNA, CDR2 YNFKEQ. V lost 0 bases, J lost 7 bases, and 8 bases stayed unmatched. The CDR3 spells CASSQDLGQESNEQFF. For the CDR3, the DNA is TGTGCCAGCAGCCAAGATTTGGGACAGGAGTCTAATGAGCAGTTCTTC.

The gene calls are TRBV6-6 and TRBJ2-2, with D unresolved. Germline CDR1 reads MNHNY; CDR2 reads SVGAGI (reference sequence). The CDR3 contains 15 residues. Trimming removed 7 bases at V and 1 base at J, with 13 bases between. The CDR3 region has the DNA TGTGCCAGCACCCTTCCAGGCAGGAACACCGGGGAGCTGTTTTTT. This encodes CASTLPGRNTGELFF.

The gene calls are TRBV18 and TRBJ2-1; possibly TRBD2 for D (6 bases). This CDR3 contains 17 residues. Germline-derived CDR1 and CDR2 are KGHSH and LQKENI. V was trimmed by 3 bases and J by 0 bases, leaving 15 bases between them. CDR3 sequence: CASSPIGSQSSYNEQFF. CDR3 DNA: TGTGCCAGCTCACCTATCGGGAGCCAGAGCTCCTACAATGAGCAGTTCTTC.

The rearrangement links TRBV3-1 (or the pseudogene TRBV3-2) to TRBJ2-3; 12 positions agree with TRBD2. The CDR3 runs 16 residues. V shed 4 bases, J shed 3 bases, and the junction held 5 bases outside the gene matches. Germline CDR1 LGHDT, CDR2 YNNKEL (reference sequence). The CDR3 DNA sequence: TGTGCCAGCAGCCCGACTAGCGGGAGTATAACAGATACGCAGTATTTT. As protein: CASSPTSGSITDTQYF.

This clone was observed once. The chain joins TRBV27 to TRBJ2-1; 9 bases map to TRBD1. CDR3 length: 13 amino acids. The germline CDR1 and CDR2 sequences are MNHEY and SMNVEV (reference sequence). The trim removed 6 bases at V and 8 bases at J, leaving 5 bases unmatched. The CDR3: CASSPDRGYEQFF. DNA for the CDR3: TGTGCCAGCAGCCCGGACAGGGGCTATGAGCAGTTCTTC.

V and J are TRBV29-1 and TRBJ1-2; a possible D gene is TRBD1 (6 bases). The V end lost 3 bases, the J end lost 2 bases, and 10 bases lay between the germline ends. CDR3 length equals 13 residues. Germline assignment: CDR1 SQVTM and CDR2 ANQGSEA. The CDR3 sequence is CSVEDGQNYGYTF. In DNA form, the CDR3 reads TGCAGCGTTGAGGACGGACAGAACTATGGCTACACCTTC.

CDR3 coding DNA: TGTGCCAGCAGCTTTTCTAATAAAGGGACTTCCTACAATGAGCAGTTCTTC. Translating gives CASSFSNKGTSYNEQFF. The V call is TRBV28, the J call TRBJ2-1, with a possible D match to TRBD2 (6 bases). The germline CDR1 and CDR2 sequences are MDHEN and SYDVKM. V was cut by 6 bases and J by 1 base, with 19 bases left in between. The length of the CDR3 is 17 residues.

CDR3 sequence (DNA): TGTGCCAGCAGTTCGGGACAGGGGCTTCTCAGAAACACCATATATTTT. Translating it yields CASSSGQGLLRNTIYF. The genes are TRBV28 and TRBJ1-3; 10 bases are a match to TRBD1. Germline V gene lookup returns CDR1 MDHEN and CDR2 SYDVKM. The junction had 8 bases not matched to a gene; V was cut back by 4 bases and J by 5 bases. The CDR3 covers 16 residues.

This clone was detected only once. The chain couples TRBV7-9 to TRBJ2-7; 7 nucleotides match TRBD1. The length of the CDR3 is 13 residues. The junction had 2 bases not matched to a gene; V was cut back by 4 bases and J by 2 bases. Germline V gene data show CDR1 as SEHNR and CDR2 as FQNEAQ (reference sequence). CDR3 loop: CASSWDRAYEQYF. As DNA, the CDR3 is TGTGCCAGCAGCTGGGACAGAGCCTACGAGCAGTACTTC.